Included here is one TCR beta chain sequence, with context. The data were produced by immunoSEQ multiplex PCR, yet TCRdb's version contains in-frame clones alone and is incomplete. The data show some 60,000 clones, just over 85% seen once. The data originate from a study of PD-L1 blockade in urothelial cancer. V was shortened by 2 bases and J by 4 bases, with 12 bases between the two germline ends. Germline V gene lookup returns CDR1 SGHRS and CDR2 YFSETQ. This CDR3 spans 14 amino acids. The clonotype originates from a man aged 50 or older with urothelial cancer. This chain uses TRBV5-1 with TRBJ1-2; D is undetermined. The sample here was PBMCs, taken around atezolizumab (anti-PD-L1) treatment. The CDR3, as DNA: TGCGCCAGCAGCTTATTAGACGCGGGCTATGGCTACACCTTC. Protein sequence: CASSLLDAGYGYTF.